This T cell receptor beta chain was sequenced for a study of sequential checkpoint blockade in melanoma. Study as a whole: Each arm's sequence ended with maintenance nivolumab.

CDR3 length: 14 residues. Trimming removed 1 base from V and 3 bases from J, with 10 bases in between. Germline-derived CDR1 and CDR2 are SEHNR and FQNEAQ (reference sequence). Treatment: randomized to nivolumab then ipilimumab (arm A) or the reverse (arm B). The repertoire was sequenced with immunoSEQ multiplex PCR; TCRdb's copy has only in-frame clones and lacks some. The sample includes 15,000 to 20,000 clones, approximately 69% of them seen just once. The source material was CD8+ T cells sorted from blood (inferred from file names), sampled from a patient given nivolumab and ipilimumab in sequence. V and J are TRBV7-9 and TRBJ2-7; no clear D. The source of this sequence is a human donor with melanoma. CDR3 protein: CASSLDSDFYEQYF. DNA for the CDR3: TGTGCCAGCAGCTTAGATTCCGACTTCTACGAGCAGTACTTC.